This T cell receptor (beta chain) was profiled in a study of OX40 agonist ivuxolimab in advanced cancers. Turning to the study itself: Melanoma, hepatocellular carcinoma, head and neck or renal cell cancer occurred in dose-escalation patients. Study observations and caveats: Researchers did not determine the expanded peripheral T cells' antigen specificity.

Repertoires were generated with immunoSEQ multiplex PCR, while TCRdb's copy carries only in-frame clones and drops some. The sample lists more than 65,000 clones, approximately 90% occurring once. Comment on this clone: The antigen is unknown.

This TCR derives from an adult with an advanced solid tumor such as melanoma, head and neck, liver or kidney cancer. Sample: CD4+ or CD8+ T cells sorted from blood, taken in a trial of the OX40 agonist ivuxolimab.

CDR3 in amino acids: CAIGTPRQPQHF. CDR3 DNA sequence: TGTGCCATTGGGACTCCCAGGCAGCCCCAGCATTTT. The chain is built from TRBV19 and TRBJ1-5, with D maybe TRBD1 (5 bases). Germline CDR1 is LNHDA and CDR2 is SQIVND (reference sequence). CDR3 size: 12 residues. Trimming took off 10 bases at V and 7 bases at J, with 14 bases between the two ends. Full variable domain (missing parts from reference TRBV19 and TRBJ1-5): DGGITQSPKYLFRKEGQNVTLSCEQNLNHDAMYWYRQDPGQGLRLIYYSQIVNDFQKGDIAEGYSVSREKKESFPLTVTSAQKNPTAFYLCAIGTPRQPQHFGDGTRLSIL.